A selection of T cell receptor beta chains follows, all from one sample in a study of T cells in localized non-small cell lung cancer. The assay was immunoSEQ multiplex PCR, and TCRdb's table has in-frame clones only and misses some. Of about 77,000 clones in the sample, more than 70% were seen once. The sequencing used peripheral blood, collected before any cancer treatment. Source of these receptors: a woman aged 40-69 years with stage I squamous cell lung carcinoma. Both conserved end residues are part of each CDR3. A D gene is named only where the DNA matches it firmly. Some rows mark clone size as missing; the rest say once, few, many or name a class of expanded clone.

j_gene	abundance	v_gene	d_gene	CDR3nt	CDR3aa
TRBJ1-5	once	TRBV27	TRBD1	TGTGCCAGCAGTTTCATGACAGGGGGGCGCGGGCCTCGGCCCCAGCATTTT	CASSFMTGGRGPRPQHF
TRBJ2-7	-	TRBV25-1	-	TGTGCCAGCAGTGAATACAACAATAGATACGAGCAGTACTTC	CASSEYNNRYEQYF
TRBJ2-1	-	TRBV9	TRBD2	TGTGCCAGCAGGTCAACACTAGCGGGGAGCTCTGAGCAGTTCTTC	CASRSTLAGSSEQFF
TRBJ1-1	few	TRBV5-1	TRBD1	TGCGCCAGCAGCTTGGAGGACAGGGGGCGGTGGAGCACTGAAGCTTTCTTT	CASSLEDRGRWSTEAFF
TRBJ1-1	-	TRBV2	-	TGTGCCAGCAGTTATACAGGGTCGGGCACTGAAGCTTTCTTT	CASSYTGSGTEAFF
TRBJ1-1	-	TRBV18	-	TGTGCCAGCTCACCGGCCGGAGGCGCAAACACTGAAGCTTTCTTT	CASSPAGGANTEAFF
TRBJ1-4	-	TRBV30	TRBD1	TGTGCCTGGGGACAGGGGATGGATGAAAAACTGTTTTTT	CAWGQGMDEKLFF
TRBJ2-5	-	TRBV6-5	-	TGTGCCAGCAGAAAAGTCGGATCGACCCAAGAGACCCAGTACTTC	CASRKVGSTQETQYF
TRBJ2-5	few	TRBV30	-	TGTGCCTGGGCCCGGGGTTGGGGGAGGAAGACCCAGTACTTC	CAWARGWGRKTQYF
TRBJ2-4	-	TRBV4-1	-	TGCGCCAGCAGCCAAGATCCCGGCCTCAAAAACATTCAGTACTTC	CASSQDPGLKNIQYF
TRBJ2-7	-	TRBV5-1	-	TGCGCCAGCAGCTTACTGACAGGAGCCTACGAGCAGTACTTC	CASSLLTGAYEQYF
TRBJ1-2	-	TRBV5-1	-	TGCGCCAGCAGCTTAGGGAGATGGGGCTACACCTTC	CASSLGRWGYTF
TRBJ1-1	-	TRBV7-3	-	TGTGCCAGCAGCGATGATGCGGCAAACACTGAAGCTTTCTTT	CASSDDAANTEAFF
TRBJ2-7	-	TRBV5-1	-	TGCGCCAGCAGCAGAGGGGGGACAGAGATCTACGAGCAGTACTTC	CASSRGGTEIYEQYF
TRBJ1-2	few	TRBV19	TRBD1	TGTGCCAGTAGTATCAGGGGGCGGAACTATGGCTACACCTTC	CASSIRGRNYGYTF
TRBJ2-1	-	TRBV2	TRBD2	TGTGCCAGCAGGACTAGCGGGGAGCAGTTCTTC	CASRTSGEQFF
TRBJ1-1	-	TRBV7-3	-	TGTGCCAGCAGCTTAAGTGGGGGGAAGAACACTGAAGCTTTCTTT	CASSLSGGKNTEAFF
TRBJ1-2	-	TRBV18	TRBD1	TGTGCCAGCTCGGACAGGGTCGGCTACACCTTC	CASSDRVGYTF
TRBJ2-6	-	TRBV6-1	-	TGTGCCAGCAGTGTCGAGGACAGCTTAGCTTTTCTCTCCGGGGCCAACGTCCTGACTTTC	CASSVEDSLAFLSGANVLTF
TRBJ2-2	once	TRBV6-1	-	TGTGCCAGCAGTGAAACGGGCGGGGAGCTGTTTTTT	CASSETGGELFF
TRBJ1-1	-	TRBV11-2	-	TGTGCCAGCAGCTCGGCCGCTGAAGCTTTCTTT	CASSSAAEAFF
TRBJ2-1	-	TRBV29-1	-	TGCAGCGCGATGCACCTTGAGCAGTTCTTC	CSAMHLEQFF
TRBJ2-7	-	TRBV6-5	TRBD1	TGTGCCAGCAGTTACACCGGACAGGGCGGCGAGCAGTACTTC	CASSYTGQGGEQYF
TRBJ1-1	-	TRBV5-5	-	TGTGCCAGCAGCTTGGGAGGGGGCACTGAAGCTTTCTTT	CASSLGGGTEAFF
TRBJ1-2	-	TRBV28	-	TGTGCCAGCACCCAAGACCCGGAAGGCTACACCTTC	CASTQDPEGYTF
TRBJ1-6	-	TRBV11-1	-	TGTGCCAGCAGCCTATCCTCTTCACCCCTCCACTTT	CASSLSSSPLHF
TRBJ1-1	-	TRBV30	TRBD1	TGTGCCTGGATCCCGGGACAGGGGAACACTGAAGCTTTCTTT	CAWIPGQGNTEAFF
TRBJ1-1	-	TRBV27	-	TGTGCCAGCAGTTTATCAGGGGCGGGGACTGAAGCTTTCTTT	CASSLSGAGTEAFF
TRBJ1-1	-	TRBV11-3	-	-	CASSFSGPGTEAFF
TRBJ1-2	-	TRBV5-6	TRBD1	TGTGCCAGCAGCTTGAAGGGCAGGGGGACGGGCTACACCTTC	CASSLKGRGTGYTF
TRBJ1-1	-	TRBV2	-	TGTGCCAGCGTGGTAGAGGCTGAAGCTTTCTTT	CASVVEAEAFF
TRBJ1-2	-	TRBV27	-	TGTGCCAGCAGTCCAACCTGGCCAGGGGCTGGGGGCTACACCTTC	CASSPTWPGAGGYTF
TRBJ1-5	-	TRBV6-1	TRBD1	TGTGCCAGCAGGGACCTAACAGGGGGCGGTCAGCCCCAGCATTTT	CASRDLTGGGQPQHF
TRBJ1-4	few	TRBV6-6	-	TGTGCCAGCAGTTCCCGGGAGGGGTCAACTAATGAAAAACTGTTTTTT	CASSSREGSTNEKLFF
TRBJ1-1	-	TRBV5-1	-	TGCGCCAGCAGCACTGACCTGAACACTGAAGCTTTCTTT	CASSTDLNTEAFF
TRBJ1-5	-	TRBV2	-	TGTGCCAGCAAAATAGGGACGGGCAGCAATCAGCCCCAGCATTTT	CASKIGTGSNQPQHF
TRBJ1-2	-	TRBV5-1	TRBD1	TGCGCCAGCAGCGTCCGGGACAGGGTTTACCATGGCTACACCTTC	CASSVRDRVYHGYTF
TRBJ1-1	-	TRBV28	-	TGTGCCAGCAGTCCCGGGACGGTGAACACTGAAGCTTTCTTT	CASSPGTVNTEAFF
TRBJ2-7	-	TRBV7-2	TRBD2	TGTGCCAGCAGCCTAGCGGGGGGCCCCTACGAGCAGTACTTC	CASSLAGGPYEQYF
TRBJ2-7	-	TRBV11-2	TRBD2	TGTGCCAGCAGCTTCGGGACTAGTTTGGGCGAGCAGTACTTC	CASSFGTSLGEQYF
TRBJ1-3	-	TRBV19	-	TGTGCCAGTAGTATTGACGTCCTTCACTCTGGAAACACCATATATTTT	CASSIDVLHSGNTIYF
TRBJ1-2	-	TRBV7-3	-	TGTGCCAGCAGCCAAACGGCAGGAAACTATGGCTACACCTTC	CASSQTAGNYGYTF
TRBJ1-2	-	TRBV5-1	TRBD1	TGCGCCAGCAGCTCTACCGGGACAGTCTATGGCTACACCTTC	CASSSTGTVYGYTF
TRBJ1-1	-	TRBV27	-	TGTGCCAGCAGTGTGACCGTTTTGAACACTGAAGCTTTCTTT	CASSVTVLNTEAFF
TRBJ1-4	-	TRBV5-1	-	TGCGCCAGCAGCTTGGACCGTGCTAATGAAAAACTGTTTTTT	CASSLDRANEKLFF
TRBJ1-1	-	TRBV30	TRBD1	TGTGCCTGGAGTGGGGACAGGGGGAGGACTCCCACGTGGGGATCTGAAGCTTTCTTT	CAWSGDRGRTPTWGSEAFF
TRBJ2-2	-	TRBV12-5	TRBD1	TGTGCTAGTGGACCCCGAGGGGGCCTTATCGGGGAGCTGTTTTTT	CASGPRGGLIGELFF
TRBJ2-3	-	TRBV7-2	TRBD2	TGTGCCAGCAGCATACGGGGGGGACGAGATACGCAGTATTTT	CASSIRGGRDTQYF
TRBJ1-1	-	TRBV20-1	-	TGCAGTGCTTCACCCGGGGGCCGAGCTTTCTTT	CSASPGGRAFF
TRBJ2-1	-	TRBV14	TRBD2	TGTGCCAGCAGCTGGACTAGCAACCATGAGCAGTTCTTC	CASSWTSNHEQFF
TRBJ1-1	-	TRBV7-3	TRBD1	TGTGCCAGCAGCCCCGGGACAGGTCAGAACACTGAAGCTTTCTTT	CASSPGTGQNTEAFF
TRBJ1-6	few	TRBV10-3	-	TGTGCCATCAGTGGGACCCTAGGGGGGGCCGCTCTAAACCCGTATTCACCCCTCCACTTT	CAISGTLGGAALNPYSPLHF
TRBJ2-3	-	TRBV7-9	-	TGTGCCAGCAGCTTAGACGGGGGGCCTAGCACAGATACGCAGTATTTT	CASSLDGGPSTDTQYF
TRBJ2-2	-	TRBV7-7	TRBD1	TGTGCTAGCAGCTCGGACAGGGACGGGGAGCTGTTTTTT	CASSSDRDGELFF
TRBJ2-5	-	TRBV9	-	TGTGCCAGCAGCCCCCGGGCCGGTGAGACCCAGTACTTC	CASSPRAGETQYF